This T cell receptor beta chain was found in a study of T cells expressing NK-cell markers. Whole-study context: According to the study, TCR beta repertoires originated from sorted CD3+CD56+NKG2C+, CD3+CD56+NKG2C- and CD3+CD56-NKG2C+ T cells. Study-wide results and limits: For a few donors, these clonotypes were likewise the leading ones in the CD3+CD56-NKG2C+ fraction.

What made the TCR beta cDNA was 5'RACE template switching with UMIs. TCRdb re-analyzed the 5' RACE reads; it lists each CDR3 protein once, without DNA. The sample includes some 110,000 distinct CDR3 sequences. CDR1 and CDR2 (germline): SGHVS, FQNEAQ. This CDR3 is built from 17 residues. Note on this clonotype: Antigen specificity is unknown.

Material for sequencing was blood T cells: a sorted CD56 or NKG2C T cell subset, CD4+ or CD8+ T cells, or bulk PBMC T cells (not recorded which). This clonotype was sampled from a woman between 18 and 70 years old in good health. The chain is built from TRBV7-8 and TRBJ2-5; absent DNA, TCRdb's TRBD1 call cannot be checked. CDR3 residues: CASSLGVQGLPQETQYF.